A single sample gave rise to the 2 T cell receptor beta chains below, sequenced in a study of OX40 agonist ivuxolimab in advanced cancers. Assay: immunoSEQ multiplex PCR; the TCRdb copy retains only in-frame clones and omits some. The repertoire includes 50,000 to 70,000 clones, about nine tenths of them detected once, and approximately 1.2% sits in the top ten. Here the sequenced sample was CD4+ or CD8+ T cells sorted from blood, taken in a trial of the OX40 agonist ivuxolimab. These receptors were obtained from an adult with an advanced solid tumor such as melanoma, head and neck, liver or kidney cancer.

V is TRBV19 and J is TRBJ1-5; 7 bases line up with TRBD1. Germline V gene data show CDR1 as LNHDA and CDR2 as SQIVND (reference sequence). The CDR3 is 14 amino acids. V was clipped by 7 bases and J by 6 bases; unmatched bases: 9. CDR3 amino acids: CASMARGVGQPQHF. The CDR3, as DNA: TGTGCCAGTATGGCCAGGGGGGTCGGTCAGCCCCAGCATTTT. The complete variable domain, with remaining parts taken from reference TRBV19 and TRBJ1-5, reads DGGITQSPKYLFRKEGQNVTLSCEQNLNHDAMYWYRQDPGQGLRLIYYSQIVNDFQKGDIAEGYSVSREKKESFPLTVTSAQKNPTAFYLCASMARGVGQPQHFGDGTRLSIL.

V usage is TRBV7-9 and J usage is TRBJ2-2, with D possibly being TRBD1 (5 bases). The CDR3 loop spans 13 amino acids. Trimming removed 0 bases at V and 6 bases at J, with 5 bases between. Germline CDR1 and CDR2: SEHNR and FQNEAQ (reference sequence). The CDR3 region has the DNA TGTGCCAGCAGCTTAGCAGGGGCCGGGGAGCTGTTTTTT. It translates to CASSLAGAGELFF.